The 15 T cell receptor beta chains in this list originate from one sample, sequenced in a study of blood T cell repertoires in COVID-19. Sequencing was performed with immunoSEQ multiplex PCR; in TCRdb, only in-frame clones are kept and a portion is missing. In the table there are 200,000 to 300,000 clones, around 85% of which are singletons. The sample taken for sequencing was peripheral blood. The receptors were gathered from a woman aged 60-75 years with active or convalescent COVID-19.

The chain is built from TRBV2 and TRBJ1-5; no clear D gene. This CDR3 has 14 amino acids. Trimming cost V 1 base and J 8 bases, with 12 bases left between them. Per germline, CDR1 SNHLY and CDR2 FYNNEI. The CDR3 DNA follows: TGTGCCAGCAGTGAAGGGGTCGAGGGTAAGCCCCAGCATTTT. This codes for CASSEGVEGKPQHF. Together with reference TRBV2 and TRBJ1-5, the CDR3 gives the full variable domain: EPEVTQTPSHQVTQMGQEVILRCVPISNHLYFYWYRQILGQKVEFLVSFYNNEISEKSEIFDDQFSVERPDGSNFTLKIRSTKLEDSAMYFCASSEGVEGKPQHFGDGTRLSIL.

The chain couples TRBV28 to TRBJ2-3, with 10 bases aligning to TRBD2. J was trimmed by 2 bases and V by 8 bases; bases with no gene match: 7. This CDR3 has 15 residues. The germline V gene encodes CDR1 MDHEN and CDR2 SYDVKM. CDR3 DNA: TGTGCCAGCCGAGAGCGGGGGGGTTTCACAGATACGCAGTATTTT. Translated, it gives CASRERGGFTDTQYF.

The chain links TRBV19 to TRBJ1-2, with a tentative D call TRBD1 (5 bases). The CDR3 is made up of 15 amino acids. Germline V gives CDR1 LNHDA, CDR2 SQIVND (reference sequence). Trimming removed 1 base at V and 2 bases at J, with 11 bases between. The CDR3 loop is CASSIARRGNYGYTF. For the CDR3, the DNA is TGTGCCAGTAGTATAGCTCGCCGGGGGAACTATGGCTACACCTTC.

This clone was counted only a few times. The rearrangement links TRBV6-5 to TRBJ1-1, with a weak D call TRBD1 (5 bases). The CDR3 is 12 amino acids. Between the trimmed V and J ends, which lost 7 bases and 0 bases, there was a span of 6 bases. In germline, CDR1 is MNHEY, CDR2 SVGAGI. The CDR3 coding sequence is TGTGCCAGCACGACAGTGAACACTGAAGCTTTCTTT. The encoded protein is CASTTVNTEAFF.

This clone was picked up a small number of times. The chain uses TRBV2 and TRBJ1-5, with D unclear. The germline CDR1 and CDR2 sequences are SNHLY and FYNNEI. The CDR3 covers 15 residues. The V end lost 5 bases, the J end lost 2 bases, and 13 bases lay between the germline ends. This CDR3 is CASSRNHPGNQPQHF. The CDR3 DNA reads TGTGCCAGCAGTCGAAACCACCCGGGCAATCAGCCCCAGCATTTT.

This rearrangement joins TRBV5-1 to TRBJ1-2; D is undetermined. Deletions cut 1 base from V and 0 bases from J, with 7 bases between. Germline CDR1 reads SGHRS; CDR2 reads YFSETQ. The CDR3 runs 14 residues. CDR3 DNA sequence: TGCGCCAGCAGCTTGACAACAACTAACTATGGCTACACCTTC. Amino acid sequence: CASSLTTTNYGYTF. The full variable domain, in which reference TRBV5-1 and TRBJ1-2 provide the parts outside the CDR3, is KAGVTQTPRYLIKTRGQQVTLSCSPISGHRSVSWYQQTPGQGLQFLFEYFSETQRNKGNFPGRFSGRQFSNSRSEMNVSTLELGDSALYLCASSLTTTNYGYTFGSGTRLTVV.

This chain links TRBV11-3 with TRBJ2-1; 8 positions agree with TRBD2. Per the germline V gene, CDR1 is SGHNT and CDR2 is YENEEA. Trimming took 0 bases from V and 0 from J; bases not matched to a gene: 1. The CDR3 has 16 residues. The CDR3 here is CASSLESGSSYNEQFF. For the CDR3, the DNA is TGTGCCAGCAGCTTAGAGAGCGGGAGCTCCTACAATGAGCAGTTCTTC.

This chain links TRBV6-6 with TRBJ1-1, with D perhaps TRBD1 (5 bases). Germline V gene sequence: CDR1 MNHNY, CDR2 SVGAGI (reference sequence). The V end lost 6 bases, the J end lost 1 base, and 12 bases lay between the germline ends. The CDR3 is 14 amino acids. DNA for the CDR3: TGTGCCAGCAGCCGCCGACAGCAGAACACTGAAGCTTTCTTT. Encoded protein: CASSRRQQNTEAFF.

This chain joins TRBV19 and TRBJ1-4; 7 nucleotides agree with TRBD1. Germline CDR1 is LNHDA and CDR2 is SQIVND (reference sequence). The CDR3 covers 15 residues. V trimming: 8 bases; J trimming: 0 bases; junction bases outside the gene matches: 6. CDR3 residues: CASRTGAATNEKLFF. In nucleotides, the CDR3 is TGTGCCAGTCGGACAGGCGCCGCAACTAATGAAAAACTGTTTTTT.

This chain uses TRBV12-2 with TRBJ1-1; the table assigns TRBD1, which was not confirmed against the DNA. TRBV12-2 is recorded as a pseudogene. CDR3 length: 17 amino acids. CDR3 nucleotide sequence: TGTGCAAGTCCCGCTGGGAGGACAGGCCTAGGGGACACTGAAGCTTTCTTT. The encoded protein is CASPAGRTGLGDTEAFF.

J is TRBJ1-2 and V is TRBV18, with 10 bases identical to TRBD1. Per the germline V gene, CDR1 is KGHSH and CDR2 is LQKENI. There are 14 residues in the CDR3. V gave up 1 base and J gave up 8 bases; unmatched junction bases: 4. CDR3 amino acids: CASSPQGQGKGYTF. Here the CDR3 DNA reads TGTGCCAGCTCACCACAGGGACAGGGGAAAGGCTACACCTTC.

This rearrangement joins TRBV19 to TRBJ1-3; TRBD1 aligns across 8 bases. J gave up 7 bases and V 2 bases, and 7 bases lay outside the gene matches. This CDR3 spans 15 amino acids. Germline V gene lookup returns CDR1 LNHDA and CDR2 SQIVND (reference sequence). The CDR3 DNA reads as TGTGCCAGTAGTATATCTCGGACAGGGCGCAACACCATATATTTT. Protein product: CASSISRTGRNTIYF.

The chain recombines TRBV4-1 with TRBJ1-1, with 9 positions matching TRBD1. The CDR3 spans 16 residues. CDR1 and CDR2 (germline): MGHRA, YSYEKL. Trimming took 3 bases from V and 2 from J; bases not matched to a gene: 7. CDR3 DNA: TGCGCCAGCAGCCAGCTGCCGACAGGGGGAAACACTGAAGCTTTCTTT. It yields the protein CASSQLPTGGNTEAFF.

This clone was counted ten times or more. The rearrangement links TRBV6-2 or TRBV6-3 to TRBJ1-1, with no clear D. CDR1 and CDR2 from the germline V gene are MNHEY and SVGEGT. This CDR3 is built from 14 residues. Trimming pared 6 bases from V and 2 bases from J, leaving 13 bases between. For the CDR3, the DNA is TGTGCCAGCAGCCTTGGACTGGAAAACACTGAAGCTTTCTTT. It codes for CASSLGLENTEAFF.

The J gene is TRBJ1-1, the V gene TRBV7-8; the match to TRBD1 covers 7 bases. CDR1 is SGHVS and CDR2 is FQNEAQ in the germline V gene. V lost 5 bases and J lost 4; bases outside the gene matches: 7. There are 14 residues in the CDR3. DNA of the CDR3: TGTGCCAGCAGCCAAGACAGGGTTGCCACTGAAGCTTTCTTT. It encodes CASSQDRVATEAFF.